This T cell receptor beta chain is drawn from a study of blood T cells in healthy people across ages. Study-wide results and limits: Researchers deemed the diversity estimates from one million T cells underestimates.

This clonotype was detected ten times or more. Its antigen is not known. A second 7 to 11 cycle PCR used barcoded and J-beta primers. Unique molecular identifiers of 12 random nucleotides labeled each cDNA. Using its own MiXCR run on the 5' RACE reads, TCRdb lists one record per CDR3 protein. The sample has approximately 800,000 distinct CDR3 sequences, more than 50% seen once. Each of the donors had around 9 milliliters of peripheral blood drawn into EDTA-treated Vacutainer tubes. A minimum of 5 micrograms of total RNA was extracted per sample. Losses at the gene ends were 5 bases for V and 0 bases for J; bases not matched to a gene: 8. Germline CDR1 is DFQATT and CDR2 is SNEGSKA (reference sequence). The CDR3 length is 15 residues.

The sequence derives from a middle-aged man in good health. The chain joins TRBV20-1 to TRBJ2-3; 7 bases fit TRBD2. Sequenced input: blood. This CDR3 is CSAETSPFSTDTQYF. Written as DNA, the CDR3 is TGCAGTGCTGAGACTAGCCCGTTTAGCACAGATACGCAGTATTTT.